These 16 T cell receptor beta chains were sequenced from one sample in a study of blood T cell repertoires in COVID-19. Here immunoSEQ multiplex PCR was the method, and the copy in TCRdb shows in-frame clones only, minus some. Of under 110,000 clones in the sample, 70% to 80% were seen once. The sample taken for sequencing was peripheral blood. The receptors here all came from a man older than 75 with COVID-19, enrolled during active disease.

The CDR3 sequence is CASSTGLAGNEQFF. Here the CDR3 DNA reads TGTGCCAGCAGCACAGGACTAGCTGGCAATGAGCAGTTCTTC. The chain carries TRBV7-3 and TRBJ2-1, with 8 bases lining up with TRBD2. There are 14 residues in the CDR3. Germline V gives CDR1 SGHTA, CDR2 FQGTGA. J gave up 6 bases and V 5 bases, and 6 bases lay outside the gene matches. The full variable domain, its missing parts supplied by reference TRBV7-3 and TRBJ2-1, is GAGVSQTPSNKVTEKGKYVELRCDPISGHTALYWYRQSLGQGPEFLIYFQGTGAADDSGLPNDRFFAVRPEGSVSTLKIQRTERGDSAVYLCASSTGLAGNEQFFGPGTRLTVL.

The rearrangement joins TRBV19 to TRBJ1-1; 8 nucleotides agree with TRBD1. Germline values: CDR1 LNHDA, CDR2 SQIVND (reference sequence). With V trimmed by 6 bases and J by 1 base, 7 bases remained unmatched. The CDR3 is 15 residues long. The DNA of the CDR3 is TGTGCCAGTAGACTTTTCGACAGGGGGAACACTGAAGCTTTCTTT. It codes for CASRLFDRGNTEAFF. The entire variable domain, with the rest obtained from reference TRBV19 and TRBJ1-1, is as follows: DGGITQSPKYLFRKEGQNVTLSCEQNLNHDAMYWYRQDPGQGLRLIYYSQIVNDFQKGDIAEGYSVSREKKESFPLTVTSAQKNPTAFYLCASRLFDRGNTEAFFGQGTRLTVV.

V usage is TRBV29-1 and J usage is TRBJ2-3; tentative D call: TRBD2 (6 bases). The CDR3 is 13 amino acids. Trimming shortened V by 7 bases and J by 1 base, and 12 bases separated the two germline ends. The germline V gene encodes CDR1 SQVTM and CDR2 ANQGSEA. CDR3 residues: CSAGRAGTDTQYF. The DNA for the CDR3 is TGCAGCGCCGGGAGAGCGGGCACAGATACGCAGTATTTT.

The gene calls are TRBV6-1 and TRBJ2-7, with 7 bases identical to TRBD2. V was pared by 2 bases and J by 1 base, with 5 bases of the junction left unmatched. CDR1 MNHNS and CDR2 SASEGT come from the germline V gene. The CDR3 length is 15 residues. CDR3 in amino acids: CASSEWASGSYEQYF. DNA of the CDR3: TGTGCCAGCAGTGAATGGGCTAGCGGTTCCTACGAGCAGTACTTC.

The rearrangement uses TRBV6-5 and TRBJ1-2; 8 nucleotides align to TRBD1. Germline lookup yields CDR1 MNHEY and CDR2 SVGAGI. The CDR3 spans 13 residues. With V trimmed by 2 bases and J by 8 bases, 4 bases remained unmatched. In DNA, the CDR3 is TGTGCCAGCAGTTACCTGGACAGGGACGGCTACACCTTC. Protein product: CASSYLDRDGYTF.

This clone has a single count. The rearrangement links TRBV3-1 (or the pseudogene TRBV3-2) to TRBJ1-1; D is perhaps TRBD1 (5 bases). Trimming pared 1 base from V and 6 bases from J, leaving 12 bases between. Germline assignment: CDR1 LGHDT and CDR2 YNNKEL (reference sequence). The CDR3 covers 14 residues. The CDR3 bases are TGTGCCAGCAGCCAAGTGGGGCTTGGCGCTGAAGCTTTCTTT. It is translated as CASSQVGLGAEAFF.

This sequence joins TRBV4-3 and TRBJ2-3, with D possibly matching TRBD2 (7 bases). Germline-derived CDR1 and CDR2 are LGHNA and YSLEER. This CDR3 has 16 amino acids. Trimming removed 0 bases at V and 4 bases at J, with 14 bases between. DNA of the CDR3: TGCGCCAGCAGCCAAGATGGAGGGGGGGATTCAGATACGCAGTATTTT. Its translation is CASSQDGGGDSDTQYF.

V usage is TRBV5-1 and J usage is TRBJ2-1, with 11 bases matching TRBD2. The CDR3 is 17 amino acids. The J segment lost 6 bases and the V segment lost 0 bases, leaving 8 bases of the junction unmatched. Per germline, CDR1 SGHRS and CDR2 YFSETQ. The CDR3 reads CASSLEVAGGLANEQFF. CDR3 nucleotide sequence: TGCGCCAGCAGCTTGGAAGTAGCGGGAGGGTTGGCCAATGAGCAGTTCTTC.

The chain's CDR3 is CASSIETGINQPQHF. Written as DNA, the CDR3 is TGTGCCAGTAGTATAGAGACAGGAATCAATCAGCCCCAGCATTTT. This chain connects TRBV19 to TRBJ1-5; a weak D match, TRBD1 (6 bases). Germline assignment: CDR1 LNHDA and CDR2 SQIVND (reference sequence). Trimming removed 0 bases from V and 3 bases from J, with 9 bases in between. The CDR3 has 15 amino acids.

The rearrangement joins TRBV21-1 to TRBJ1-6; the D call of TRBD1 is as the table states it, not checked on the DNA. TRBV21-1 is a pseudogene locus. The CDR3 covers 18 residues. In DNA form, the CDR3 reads TGTGCCAGCAGCAAGAACAGGGCCTCGTCGCTATATAATTCACCCCTCCACTTT. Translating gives CASSKNRASSLYNSPLHF.

CDR3 sequence reads: CSGAFGEGTQYF. DNA for the CDR3: TGCAGCGGGGCATTCGGCGAGGGCACGCAGTATTTT. The chain carries TRBV29-1 and TRBJ2-3, with a possible D match to TRBD2 (5 bases). Looked up from germline, CDR1 is SQVTM and CDR2 is ANQGSEA. The CDR3 contains 12 residues. V was cut by 7 bases and J by 9 bases, with 17 bases left in between.

DNA for the CDR3: TGTGCCAGCAGCTTGGCAGGGGGCATTTTCTACGAGCAGTACTTC. This sequence encodes CASSLAGGIFYEQYF. The V gene is TRBV5-8, the J gene TRBJ2-7, with 8 bases identical to TRBD1. The V segment lost 0 bases and the J segment 3 bases; nucleotides outside the gene matches: 5. This CDR3 spans 15 amino acids. Germline CDR1 reads SGHTS; CDR2 reads YDEGEE.

This chain's CDR3 is CASSLNPSGVGDTQYF. The CDR3 DNA sequence: TGTGCCAGCAGCTTAAATCCTAGCGGGGTGGGGGATACGCAGTATTTT. V usage is TRBV7-3 and J usage is TRBJ2-3, with 9 nucleotides matching TRBD2. This CDR3 is built from 16 residues. CDR1 is SGHTA, CDR2 FQGTGA, per germline. V gave up 1 base and J gave up 6 bases; unmatched junction bases: 8. Using reference TRBV7-3 and TRBJ2-3 for the parts outside the CDR3, the full variable domain is GAGVSQTPSNKVTEKGKYVELRCDPISGHTALYWYRQSLGQGPEFLIYFQGTGAADDSGLPNDRFFAVRPEGSVSTLKIQRTERGDSAVYLCASSLNPSGVGDTQYFGPGTRLTVL.

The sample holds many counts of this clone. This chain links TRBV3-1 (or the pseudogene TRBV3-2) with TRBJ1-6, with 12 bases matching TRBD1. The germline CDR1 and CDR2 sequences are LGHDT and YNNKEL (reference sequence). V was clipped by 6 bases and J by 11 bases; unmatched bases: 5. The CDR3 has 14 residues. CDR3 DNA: TGTGCCAGCAGAGGGACAGGGGGCTCGGCACCCCTCCACTTT. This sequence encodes CASRGTGGSAPLHF.

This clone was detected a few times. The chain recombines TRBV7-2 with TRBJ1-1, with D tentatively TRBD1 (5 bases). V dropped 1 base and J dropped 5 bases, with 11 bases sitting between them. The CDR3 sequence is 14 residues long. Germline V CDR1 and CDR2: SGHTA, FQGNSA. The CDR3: CASSLVGRGTEAFF. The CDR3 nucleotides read TGTGCCAGCAGCTTAGTAGGTAGGGGAACTGAAGCTTTCTTT. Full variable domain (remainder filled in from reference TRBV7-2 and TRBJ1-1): GAGVSQSPSNKVTEKGKDVELRCDPISGHTALYWYRQSLGQGLEFLIYFQGNSAPDKSGLPSDRFSAERTGGSVSTLTIQRTQQEDSAVYLCASSLVGRGTEAFFGQGTRLTVV.

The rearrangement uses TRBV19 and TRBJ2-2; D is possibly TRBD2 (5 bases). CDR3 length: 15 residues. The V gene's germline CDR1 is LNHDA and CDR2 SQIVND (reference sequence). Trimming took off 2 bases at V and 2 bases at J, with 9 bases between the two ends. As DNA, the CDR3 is TGTGCCAGTAGTATAACGCTAGCCAACACCGGGGAGCTGTTTTTT. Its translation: CASSITLANTGELFF.